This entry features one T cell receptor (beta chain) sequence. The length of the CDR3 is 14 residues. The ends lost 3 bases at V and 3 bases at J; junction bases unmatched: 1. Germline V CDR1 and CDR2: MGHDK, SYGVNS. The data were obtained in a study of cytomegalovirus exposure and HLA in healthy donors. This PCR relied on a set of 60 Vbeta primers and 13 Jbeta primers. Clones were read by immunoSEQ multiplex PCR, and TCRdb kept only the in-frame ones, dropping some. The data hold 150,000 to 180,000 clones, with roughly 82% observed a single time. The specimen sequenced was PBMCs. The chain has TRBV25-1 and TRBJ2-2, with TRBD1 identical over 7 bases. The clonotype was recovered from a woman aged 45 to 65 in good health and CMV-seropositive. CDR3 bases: TGTGCCAGCAGTGATGACAGGGACACCGGGGAGCTGTTTTTT. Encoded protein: CASSDDRDTGELFF.